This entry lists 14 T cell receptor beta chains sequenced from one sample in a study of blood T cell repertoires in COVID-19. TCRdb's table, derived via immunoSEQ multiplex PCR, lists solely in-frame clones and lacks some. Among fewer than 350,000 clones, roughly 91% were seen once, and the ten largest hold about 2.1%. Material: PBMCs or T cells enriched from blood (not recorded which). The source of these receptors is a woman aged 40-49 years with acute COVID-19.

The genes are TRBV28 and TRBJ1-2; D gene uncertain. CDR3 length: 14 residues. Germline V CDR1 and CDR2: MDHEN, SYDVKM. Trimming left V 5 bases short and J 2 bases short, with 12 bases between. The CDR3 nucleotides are TGTGCCAGCAGTGTTGAGTTATTGAACTATGGCTACACCTTC. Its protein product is CASSVELLNYGYTF.

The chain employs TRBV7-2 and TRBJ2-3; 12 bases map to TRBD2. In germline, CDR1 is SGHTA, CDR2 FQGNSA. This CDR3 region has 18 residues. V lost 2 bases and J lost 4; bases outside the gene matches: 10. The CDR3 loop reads CASSLTASGGARSDTQYF. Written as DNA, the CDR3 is TGTGCCAGCAGCTTAACGGCTAGCGGGGGGGCCAGGTCAGATACGCAGTATTTT.

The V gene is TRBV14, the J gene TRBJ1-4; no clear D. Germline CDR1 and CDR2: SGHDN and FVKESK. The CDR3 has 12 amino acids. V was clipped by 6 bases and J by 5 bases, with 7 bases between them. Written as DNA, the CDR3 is TGTGCCAGCAGACAGCCCAATGAAAAACTGTTTTTT. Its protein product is CASRQPNEKLFF.

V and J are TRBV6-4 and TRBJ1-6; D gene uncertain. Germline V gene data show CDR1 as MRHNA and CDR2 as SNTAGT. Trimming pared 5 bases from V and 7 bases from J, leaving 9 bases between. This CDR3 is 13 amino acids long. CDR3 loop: CASSQNLNSPLHF. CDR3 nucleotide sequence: TGTGCCAGCAGTCAGAACCTGAATTCACCCCTCCACTTT.

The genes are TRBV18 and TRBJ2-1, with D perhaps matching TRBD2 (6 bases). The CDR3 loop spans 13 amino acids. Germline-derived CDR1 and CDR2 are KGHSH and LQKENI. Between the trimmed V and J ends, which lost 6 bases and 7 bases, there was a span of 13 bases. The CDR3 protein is CASSPRGLNEQFF. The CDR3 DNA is TGTGCCAGCTCCCCAAGGGGACTGAATGAGCAGTTCTTC.

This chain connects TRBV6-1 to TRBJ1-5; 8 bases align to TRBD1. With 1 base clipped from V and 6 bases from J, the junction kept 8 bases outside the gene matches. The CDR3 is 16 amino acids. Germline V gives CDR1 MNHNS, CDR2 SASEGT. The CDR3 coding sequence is TGTGCCAGCAGTGAAGAGTTCCAGGGGGCACGTCAGCCCCAGCATTTT. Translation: CASSEEFQGARQPQHF.

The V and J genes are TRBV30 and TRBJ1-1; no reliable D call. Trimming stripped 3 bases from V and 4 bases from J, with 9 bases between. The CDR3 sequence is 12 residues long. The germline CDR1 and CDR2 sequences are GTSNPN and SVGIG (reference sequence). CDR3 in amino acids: CAWSSGSTEAFF. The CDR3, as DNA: TGTGCCTGGAGCTCGGGATCCACTGAAGCTTTCTTT.

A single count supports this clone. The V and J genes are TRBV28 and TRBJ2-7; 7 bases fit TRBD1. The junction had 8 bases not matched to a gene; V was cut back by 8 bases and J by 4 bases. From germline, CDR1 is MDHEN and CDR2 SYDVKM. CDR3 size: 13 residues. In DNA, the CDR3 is TGTGCCAGCCGGACAGGCCCCACGTACGAGCAGTACTTC. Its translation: CASRTGPTYEQYF.

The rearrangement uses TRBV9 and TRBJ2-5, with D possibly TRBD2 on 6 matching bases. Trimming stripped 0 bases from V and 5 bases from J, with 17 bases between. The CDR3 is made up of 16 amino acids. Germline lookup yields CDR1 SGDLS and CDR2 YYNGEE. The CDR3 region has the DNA TGTGCCAGCAGCGTAGCTCAGGGACTGAAAATGGAGACCCAGTACTTC. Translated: CASSVAQGLKMETQYF.

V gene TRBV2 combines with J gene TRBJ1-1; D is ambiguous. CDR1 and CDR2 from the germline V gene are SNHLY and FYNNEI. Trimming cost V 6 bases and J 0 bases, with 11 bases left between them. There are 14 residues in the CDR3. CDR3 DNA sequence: TGTGCCAGCAGGCGTAGCGATCTGAACACTGAAGCTTTCTTT. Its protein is CASRRSDLNTEAFF.

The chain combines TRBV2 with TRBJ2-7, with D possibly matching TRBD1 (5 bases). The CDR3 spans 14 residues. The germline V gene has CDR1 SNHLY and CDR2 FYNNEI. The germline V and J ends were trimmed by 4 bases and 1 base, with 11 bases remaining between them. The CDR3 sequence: CASSAIDSSYEQYF. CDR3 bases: TGTGCCAGCAGTGCGATTGACAGTTCCTACGAGCAGTACTTC. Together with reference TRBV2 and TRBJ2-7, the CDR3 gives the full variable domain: EPEVTQTPSHQVTQMGQEVILRCVPISNHLYFYWYRQILGQKVEFLVSFYNNEISEKSEIFDDQFSVERPDGSNFTLKIRSTKLEDSAMYFCASSAIDSSYEQYFGPGTRLTVT.

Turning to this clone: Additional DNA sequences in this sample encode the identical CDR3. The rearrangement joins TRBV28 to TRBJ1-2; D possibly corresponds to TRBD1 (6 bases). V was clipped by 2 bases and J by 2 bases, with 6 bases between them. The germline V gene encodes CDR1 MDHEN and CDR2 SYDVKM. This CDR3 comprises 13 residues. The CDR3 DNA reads TGTGCCAGCAGTTTAGGACAGAACTATGGCTACACCTTC. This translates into CASSLGQNYGYTF.

The CDR3 reads CASSGGAGNSPLHF. The CDR3 DNA is TGCGCCAGCAGCGGGGGGGCAGGGAATTCACCCCTCCACTTT. This sequence joins TRBV5-1 and TRBJ1-6, with D tentatively TRBD1 (6 bases). The CDR3 consists of 14 residues. Trimming took off 4 bases at V and 7 bases at J, with 12 bases between the two ends. Germline V lookup: CDR1 SGHRS, CDR2 YFSETQ.

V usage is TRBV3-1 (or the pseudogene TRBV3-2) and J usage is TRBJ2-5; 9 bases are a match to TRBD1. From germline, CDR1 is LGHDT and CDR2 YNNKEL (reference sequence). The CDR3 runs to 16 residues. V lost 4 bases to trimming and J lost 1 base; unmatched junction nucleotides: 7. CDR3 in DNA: TGTGCCAGCAGCCGGAGGACACAGGGGGCCCAAGAGACCCAGTACTTC. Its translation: CASSRRTQGAQETQYF.